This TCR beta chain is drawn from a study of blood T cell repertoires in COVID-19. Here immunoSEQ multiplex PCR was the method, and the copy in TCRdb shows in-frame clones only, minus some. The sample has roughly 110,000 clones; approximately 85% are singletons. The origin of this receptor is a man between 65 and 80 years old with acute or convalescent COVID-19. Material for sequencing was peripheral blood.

CDR3 nucleotides: TGTGCCAGCAGTTCGCCCAGTAGAGGGATCTCCTACGAGCAGTACTTC. Encoded protein: CASSSPSRGISYEQYF. The V call is TRBV28, the J call TRBJ2-7; D possibly corresponds to TRBD2 (5 bases). This CDR3 is 16 amino acids long. Germline CDR1 MDHEN, CDR2 SYDVKM. V lost 4 bases, J lost 0 bases, and 16 bases lay in between.